The 19 T cell receptor beta chains reported below all come from one sample, sequenced in a study of beta chain features in type 1 diabetes. Sequencing targeted expressed TCRB transcripts, as all isolated RNA had been reverse transcribed. This table comes from immunoSEQ multiplex PCR, and its TCRdb copy is limited to in-frame clones, with some not included. The sample carries 250,000 to 300,000 clones, around 22% recorded once. Study-wide points: A moderate, significant TCRB CDR3 shortening appeared in type 1 diabetes across four CD4+ subsets.

These receptors have no known antigen. The sample taken for sequencing was naive CD4+ T cells from blood. Receptors were obtained from a woman in her thirties with type 1 diabetes.

This chain links TRBV29-1 with TRBJ2-5; 10 bases match TRBD2. The germline CDR1 and CDR2 sequences are SQVTM and ANQGSEA. The CDR3 consists of 16 residues. V was pared by 4 bases and J by 4 bases, with 12 bases of the junction left unmatched. The CDR3 DNA reads TGCAGCGTTGTTGGTAGAGAAGCGGGAGGGCCAGAGACCCAGTACTTC. Translated: CSVVGREAGGPETQYF.

The chain recombines TRBV10-3 with TRBJ2-7; 7 nucleotides agree with TRBD1. The CDR3 contains 16 residues. Germline CDR1 is ENHRY and CDR2 is SYGVKD. V lost 0 bases and J lost 2; bases outside the gene matches: 7. CDR3 in amino acids: CAISESGQDLPYEQYF. CDR3 bases: TGTGCCATCAGTGAGTCAGGACAGGATCTCCCCTACGAGCAGTACTTC.

This clone appeared a few times. The chain combines TRBV10-2 with TRBJ1-2; 11 nucleotides line up with TRBD1. Unmatched junction bases numbered 9, after V lost 4 bases and J lost 8 bases. CDR3 length: 15 residues. The germline V gene has CDR1 WSHSY and CDR2 SAAADI. CDR3 loop: CASSASGTGGSGYTF. As DNA, the CDR3 is TGCGCCAGCAGTGCCTCCGGGACAGGGGGATCGGGCTACACCTTC.

V usage is TRBV15 and J usage is TRBJ2-3; 8 nucleotides agree with TRBD2. This CDR3 has 15 amino acids. The V segment lost 8 bases and the J segment 6 bases; nucleotides outside the gene matches: 13. CDR1 is LNHNV and CDR2 is YYDKDF in the germline V gene (reference sequence). CDR3 amino acids: CATLPGTREPDTQYF. CDR3 sequence (DNA): TGTGCCACCCTGCCCGGGACTAGGGAACCCGATACGCAGTATTTT.

The chain carries TRBV20-1 and TRBJ2-1; TRBD2 is a possible D gene (5 bases). Germline V gene sequence: CDR1 DFQATT, CDR2 SNEGSKA (reference sequence). The CDR3 is 11 residues long. Trimming shortened V by 3 bases and J by 12 bases, and 12 bases separated the two germline ends. CDR3 bases: TGCAGTGCTAGCCCACTAGTATCGCAGTTCTTC. Amino acids: CSASPLVSQFF.

This clone was picked up a small number of times. The chain is built from TRBV2 and TRBJ1-1; possibly TRBD1 for D (5 bases). The germline V gene has CDR1 SNHLY and CDR2 FYNNEI. The CDR3 runs to 14 residues. V lost 2 bases, J lost 1 base, and 8 bases lay in between. CDR3 sequence: CASSELQGNTEAFF. The DNA of the CDR3 is TGTGCCAGCAGTGAACTGCAGGGGAACACTGAAGCTTTCTTT.

This clone was observed a few times. V usage is TRBV9 and J usage is TRBJ2-2; TRBD2 matches 8 bases. There are 17 residues in the CDR3. V lost 3 bases, J lost 5 bases, and 12 bases stayed unmatched. Germline CDR1 SGDLS, CDR2 YYNGEE. The CDR3 DNA follows: TGTGCCAGCAGCGCCGGAGGTCGGACTAGCAGGACCGGGGAGCTGTTTTTT. It codes for CASSAGGRTSRTGELFF.

The rearrangement links TRBV4-1 to TRBJ2-1, with 8 bases that match TRBD2. The germline V gene has CDR1 MGHRA and CDR2 YSYEKL. The CDR3 runs 15 residues. J gave up 0 bases and V 4 bases, and 2 bases lay outside the gene matches. The CDR3 loop is CASSLSGSSYNEQFF. The CDR3 DNA reads as TGCGCCAGCAGCCTCAGCGGGAGCTCCTACAATGAGCAGTTCTTC.

The CDR3 loop is CASSFTEPNTEAFF. In DNA, the CDR3 is TGTGCCAGCAGCTTTACAGAGCCGAACACTGAAGCTTTCTTT. The V and J genes are TRBV7-9 and TRBJ1-1; D uncertain. CDR3 size: 14 residues. V lost 3 bases to trimming and J lost 1 base, with 9 bases between them. From germline, CDR1 is SEHNR and CDR2 FQNEAQ (reference sequence).

V and J are TRBV18 and TRBJ2-1, with TRBD2 matching over 7 bases. Trimming at V came to 3 bases and at J to 4 bases, leaving 3 bases not matched to a gene. Germline CDR1 and CDR2: KGHSH and LQKENI. This CDR3 comprises 14 residues. The CDR3 protein is CASSPREIYNEQFF. The CDR3 nucleotides read TGTGCCAGCTCACCGCGGGAGATTTACAATGAGCAGTTCTTC.

This rearrangement joins TRBV5-4 to TRBJ2-7; 14 bases agree with TRBD2. With V trimmed by 3 bases and J by 3 bases, 11 bases remained unmatched. The germline V gene encodes CDR1 SGHNT and CDR2 YYREEE (reference sequence). This CDR3 is 18 amino acids long. The CDR3 reads CASSSRRGLAGARYEQYF. Written as DNA, the CDR3 is TGTGCCAGCAGCTCACGACGGGGACTAGCGGGAGCCCGCTACGAGCAGTACTTC.

This clone was picked up a small number of times. The chain recombines TRBV30 with TRBJ1-2; 7 bases line up with TRBD1. Germline V gene sequence: CDR1 GTSNPN, CDR2 SVGIG (reference sequence). Trimming took 3 bases from V and 8 from J; bases not matched to a gene: 9. The CDR3 sequence is 13 residues long. Here the CDR3 reads CAWSTQGTLGYTF. For the CDR3, the DNA is TGTGCCTGGAGCACACAGGGGACCCTAGGCTACACCTTC.

This clone was observed a few times. The rearrangement joins TRBV5-4 to TRBJ2-3; TRBD2 agrees at 8 bases. V dropped 4 bases and J dropped 4; count of bases not matched to a gene: 8. Looked up from germline, CDR1 is SGHNT and CDR2 is YYREEE (reference sequence). CDR3 length equals 15 residues. The CDR3 loop is CASSDAREGADTQYF. The CDR3 DNA sequence: TGTGCCAGCAGCGATGCTCGGGAGGGGGCAGATACGCAGTATTTT.

There are a few counts of this clone. This chain connects TRBV14 to TRBJ2-5; D is possibly TRBD2 (6 bases). Germline values: CDR1 SGHDN, CDR2 FVKESK. CDR3 size: 16 residues. Trimming took 1 base from V and 2 from J, leaving 14 bases between them. The CDR3 here is CASSQGEPGLQETQYF. CDR3 nucleotide sequence: TGTGCCAGCAGCCAAGGAGAACCGGGACTTCAAGAGACCCAGTACTTC. Full variable domain (rest looked up from reference TRBV14 and TRBJ2-5): EAGVTQFPSHSVIEKGQTVTLRCDPISGHDNLYWYRRVMGKEIKFLLHFVKESKQDESGMPNNRFLAERTGGTYSTLKVQPAELEDSGVYFCASSQGEPGLQETQYFGPGTRLLVL.

This clone came up a few times. The chain employs TRBV7-2 and TRBJ2-7; D unclear. V was trimmed by 2 bases and J by 5 bases, leaving 10 bases between them. Germline V lookup: CDR1 SGHTA, CDR2 FQGNSA. This CDR3 contains 13 residues. In DNA form, the CDR3 reads TGTGCCAGCAGCTTACGAACCAGTGACGAGCAGTACTTC. Translated: CASSLRTSDEQYF.

This clone was seen only a few times. J is TRBJ1-1 and V is TRBV29-1; the D is unclear. V lost 7 bases, J lost 4 bases, and 10 bases lay in between. Looked up from germline, CDR1 is SQVTM and CDR2 is ANQGSEA. CDR3 length equals 11 residues. CDR3 sequence (DNA): TGCAGCGGAGTTTGGGCCACTGAAGCTTTCTTT. Translating it yields CSGVWATEAFF.

There are a few counts of this clone. V is TRBV6-1 and J is TRBJ1-4; D is unresolved. Trimming shortened V by 3 bases and J by 7 bases, and 18 bases separated the two germline ends. The CDR3 spans 16 residues. In germline, CDR1 is MNHNS, CDR2 SASEGT. The CDR3 loop reads CASSDAGIPDGEKLFF. The CDR3 coding sequence is TGTGCCAGCAGTGACGCCGGGATACCCGACGGTGAAAAACTGTTTTTT.

The gene calls are TRBV18 and TRBJ2-5; D remains unclear. The CDR3 runs 13 residues. The V gene lost 3 bases and the J gene lost 1 base, with 6 bases spanning the gap. CDR1 and CDR2 (germline): KGHSH, LQKENI. The CDR3 bases are TGTGCCAGCTCACCGGCCAGCCAAGAGACCCAGTACTTC. Translation: CASSPASQETQYF.

The rearrangement links TRBV6-6 to TRBJ2-7, with 11 positions matching TRBD2. The germline V gene encodes CDR1 MNHNY and CDR2 SVGAGI (reference sequence). J gave up 0 bases and V 6 bases, and 4 bases lay outside the gene matches. This CDR3 spans 15 amino acids. The chain's CDR3 is CASRPLAGGSYEQYF. In DNA, the CDR3 is TGTGCCAGCAGGCCCCTAGCGGGAGGCTCCTACGAGCAGTACTTC.